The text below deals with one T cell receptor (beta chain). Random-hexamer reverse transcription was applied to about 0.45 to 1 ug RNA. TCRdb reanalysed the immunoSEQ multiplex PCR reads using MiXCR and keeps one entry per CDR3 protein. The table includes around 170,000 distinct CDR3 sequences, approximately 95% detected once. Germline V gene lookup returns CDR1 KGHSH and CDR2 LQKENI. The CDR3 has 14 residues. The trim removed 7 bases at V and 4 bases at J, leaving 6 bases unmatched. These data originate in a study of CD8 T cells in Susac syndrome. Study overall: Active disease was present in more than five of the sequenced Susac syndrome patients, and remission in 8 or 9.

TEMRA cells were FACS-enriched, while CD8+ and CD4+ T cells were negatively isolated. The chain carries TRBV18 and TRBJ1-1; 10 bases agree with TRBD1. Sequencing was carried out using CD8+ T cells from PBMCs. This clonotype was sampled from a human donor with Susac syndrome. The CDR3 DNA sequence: TGTGCCAGCTTAAACGGACAGGGGGGCACTGAAGCTTTCTTT. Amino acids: CASLNGQGGTEAFF.